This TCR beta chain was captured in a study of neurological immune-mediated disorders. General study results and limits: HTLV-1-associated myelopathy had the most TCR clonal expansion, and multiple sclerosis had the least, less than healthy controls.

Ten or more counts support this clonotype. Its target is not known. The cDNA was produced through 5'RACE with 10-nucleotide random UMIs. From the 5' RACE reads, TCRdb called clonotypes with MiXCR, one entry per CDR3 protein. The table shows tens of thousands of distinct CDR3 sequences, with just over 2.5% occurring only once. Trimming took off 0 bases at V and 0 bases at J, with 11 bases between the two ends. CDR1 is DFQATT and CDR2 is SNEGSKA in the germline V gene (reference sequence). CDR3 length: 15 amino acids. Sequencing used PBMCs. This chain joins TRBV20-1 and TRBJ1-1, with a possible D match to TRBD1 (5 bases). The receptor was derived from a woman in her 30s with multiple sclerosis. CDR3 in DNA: TGCAGTGCTAGAGAAAACAGGAACATGAACACTGAAGCTTTCTTT. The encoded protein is CSARENRNMNTEAFF.